This TCR beta chain derives from a study of blood T cell repertoires in COVID-19. Across the whole study: Acute and convalescent COVID-19 specimens originated in the United States, Italy and Spain. T cells, B-cell-depleted T cells, or PBMCs supplied cDNA or gDNA.

Using immunoSEQ multiplex PCR, the repertoire was profiled, and TCRdb retains in-frame clones only, with some absent. Of 150,000 to 200,000 clones listed, roughly nine tenths are singletons. The CDR3 runs 14 residues. Trimming pared 4 bases from V and 4 bases from J, leaving 14 bases between. The germline gives CDR1 SGHRS, CDR2 YFSETQ. This receptor was taken from a man between 18 and 35 years old who had recovered from COVID-19. Source material: peripheral blood. J is TRBJ1-2 and V is TRBV5-1, with D possibly being TRBD1 (5 bases). Here the CDR3 DNA reads TGCGCCAGCAGCCATGGGGGGAGGTCCTATGGCTACACCTTC. The encoded protein is CASSHGGRSYGYTF.